Each of the 15 T cell receptor beta chains below was sequenced from the same sample in a study of regulatory T cells in long-lasting Graves disease. Specified time point: persistent/refractory GD, antithyroid drugs over 5 years with positive TRAb. The TCR library was made from RNA extracted from PBMCs. The authors built TCR beta libraries using iRepertoire HTBI primers and Arm-PCR of CDR3 regions. TCRdb passed the multiplex PCR reads through MiXCR, listing each CDR3 protein once. The sample has under 500,000 distinct CDR3 sequences; less than 25% are singletons. The sequencing used peripheral blood mononuclear cells (PBMCs), collected when the disease was refractory, from a patient treated with antithyroid drugs. These receptors all stem from a female donor with Graves disease.

Concerning this clonotype itself: Only one base separates this from a far larger clonotype, so it likely reflects a read error. V and J are TRBV7-9 and TRBJ2-7; 7 positions agree with TRBD1. CDR3 length: 15 residues. CDR1 is SEHNR, CDR2 FQNEAQ, per germline (reference sequence). In DNA, the CDR3 is TGTTCCAGCAGCAGCCCCGGGACAGAAGGATCCGAGCAGTACTTC. It encodes CSSSSPGTEGSEQYF.

Details on this clonotype: This may be a read error: a much more frequent sequence differs by one nucleotide. The CDR3 loop is CASSEAGQGYGQYF. The CDR3 DNA follows: TGTGCCAGCAGTGAAGCGGGCCAAGGCTACGGGCAGTACTTC. The rearrangement uses TRBV2 and TRBJ2-7, with no clear D. In germline, CDR1 is SNHLY, CDR2 FYNNEI. The CDR3 is 14 residues long.

This clonotype appeared a few times. CDR3 sequence (DNA): TGTGCCAGCAGCTTAGCTACCGGGACAGTAAACTACGAGCAGTACTTC. It codes for CASSLATGTVNYEQYF. This chain connects TRBV7-9 to TRBJ2-7; the match to TRBD1 covers 7 bases. V lost 0 bases, J lost 3 bases, and 8 bases stayed unmatched. CDR3 size: 16 residues. The germline V gene has CDR1 SEHNR and CDR2 FQNEAQ (reference sequence).

CDR3 in amino acids: CASSLRTGLPGDTIYF. CDR3 coding DNA: TGTGCCAGCAGTCTAAGGACAGGGCTCCCTGGGGACACCATATATTTT. J is TRBJ1-3 and V is TRBV7-2; 8 bases fit TRBD1. CDR3 length: 16 amino acids. Germline trimming cut 6 bases from V and 8 bases from J; bases unmatched to any gene: 15. Germline V gives CDR1 SGHTA, CDR2 FQGNSA.

The V and J genes are TRBV6-9 and TRBJ1-1, with a tentative D call TRBD1 (5 bases). The CDR3 has 15 amino acids. Germline V gene data show CDR1 as MNHGY and CDR2 as SVAAGI. Trimming removed 2 bases at V and 3 bases at J, with 13 bases between. The CDR3 nucleotides read TGTGCCAGCAGTTATCCCGGGGCCCGGTACACTGAAGCTTTCTTT. Translating gives CASSYPGARYTEAFF.

This clonotype has only a few counts. One end of the junction is discordant with germline, which a read error may explain. The genes are TRBV28 and TRBJ2-7; 8 nucleotides agree with TRBD1. CDR3 length equals 15 residues. Per the germline V gene, CDR1 is MDHEN and CDR2 is SYDVKM. The CDR3: CASSPRTGQSYGQYF. The DNA for the CDR3 is TGTGCCAGCAGTCCCCGGACAGGGCAATCCTACGGGCAGTACTTC.

This clonotype has ten or more counts. V gene TRBV19 combines with J gene TRBJ1-1; D is unclear. CDR1 is LNHDA, CDR2 SQIVND, per germline (reference sequence). The ends were cut back, 3 bases at V and 4 bases at J, with 9 bases in the middle. The CDR3 has 13 residues. CDR3 DNA: TGTGCCAGTAGTATCAGTCCTGCCACTGAAGCTTTCTTT. The encoded protein is CASSISPATEAFF.

The chain employs TRBV4-1 and TRBJ2-5; no firm D call. CDR1 MGHRA and CDR2 YSYEKL come from the germline V gene. Trimming stripped 4 bases from V and 2 bases from J, with 11 bases between. The CDR3 totals 14 residues. In DNA form, the CDR3 reads TGCGCCAGCAGCCTCTTGACGGGTCAAGAGACCCAGTACTTC. Translation: CASSLLTGQETQYF.

This clonotype has just a few counts. In DNA form, the CDR3 reads TGCGCCAGCAGCCAACAGATGGGGGGACGGGGAACTGAAGCTTTCTTT. It specifies CASSQQMGGRGTEAFF. This sequence joins TRBV4-1 and TRBJ1-1; a possible D gene is TRBD1 (5 bases). The germline V gene has CDR1 MGHRA and CDR2 YSYEKL. V lost 2 bases to trimming and J lost 5 bases, with 18 bases between them. CDR3 length equals 16 residues.

The J gene is TRBJ1-5, the V gene TRBV6-1, with D maybe TRBD1 (5 bases). Trimming took 6 bases from V and 6 from J, leaving 12 bases between them. This CDR3 is 13 amino acids long. CDR1 MNHNS and CDR2 SASEGT come from the germline V gene. CDR3 loop: CASSSLRGQPQHF. The DNA of the CDR3 is TGTGCCAGCAGCTCACTTAGGGGTCAGCCCCAGCATTTT.

This rearrangement joins TRBV7-3 to TRBJ2-3, with D perhaps assigned TRBD1 or TRBD2 (6 bases each). Trimming took 4 bases from V and 1 from J, leaving 12 bases between them. This CDR3 has 15 residues. CDR1 SGHTA and CDR2 FQGTGA come from the germline V gene. CDR3 sequence: CASSWGAGGTDTQYF. The CDR3, as DNA: TGTGCCAGCAGCTGGGGGGCGGGTGGCACAGATACGCAGTATTTT.

J is TRBJ2-7 and V is TRBV4-3; no clear D gene. CDR3 length: 15 residues. The germline CDR1 and CDR2 sequences are LGHNA and YSLEER. The ends were cut back, 0 bases at V and 6 bases at J, with 15 bases in the middle. The CDR3 is CASSQDLQEFREQYF. The CDR3 coding sequence is TGCGCCAGCAGCCAAGATCTGCAGGAGTTTCGCGAGCAGTACTTC.

The CDR3 DNA is TGTGCCAGCAGTGGGTTTGAGGGAGCCGGGGAGCTGTTTTTT. It encodes CASSGFEGAGELFF. The chain combines TRBV6-1 with TRBJ2-2; TRBD2 is a possible D gene (5 bases). CDR3 length: 14 residues. V was pared by 4 bases and J by 6 bases, with 12 bases between. CDR1 MNHNS and CDR2 SASEGT come from the germline V gene.

V is TRBV5-4 and J is TRBJ2-5; TRBD2 matches at 13 bases. CDR1 is SGHNT, CDR2 YYREEE, per germline (reference sequence). With 6 bases clipped from V and 4 bases from J, the junction kept 12 bases outside the gene matches. The CDR3 has 17 amino acids. CDR3 sequence reads: CASTQLAGGPVGETQYF. The CDR3 nucleotides are TGTGCCAGCACCCAACTAGCGGGAGGGCCGGTTGGAGAGACCCAGTACTTC.

In this sample, this clonotype turned up a few times. The rearrangement links TRBV9 to TRBJ1-6; TRBD1 agrees at 12 bases. The CDR3 runs to 16 residues. Unmatched junction bases numbered 7, after V lost 5 bases and J lost 7 bases. Germline V lookup: CDR1 SGDLS, CDR2 YYNGEE. Written as DNA, the CDR3 is TGTGCCAGCAGTCTCCGGGACAGGGGGCTCAATTCACCCCTCCACTTT. Translation gives CASSLRDRGLNSPLHF.